A single TCR beta chain is shown here with its context. No antigen is known for it. The input lacks base qualities; no much larger clone sits a single base away. This specimen comes from a study of regulatory T cells in long-lasting Graves disease (dated by TCRdb to the early 2020s). At the level of the whole study: Antithyroid drugs had been taken for less than 3 months by newly diagnosed Graves' disease patients. Peripheral blood TCR sequencing and RNA sequencing compared persistent Graves' disease patients with newly diagnosed Graves' disease patients. The study took place in China and was registered as a clinical trial. A total of approximately 35 samples were covered by TCR sequencing, comprising some 13 persistent and around 20 newly diagnosed Graves' disease patients. The investigation overall reported the following: Preferential use of TRBV28, TRBJ1-2 and TRBJ2-5 was observed in persistent disease, whereas TRBV20-1 and TRBJ2-1 were favored in newly diagnosed disease. Because the primary lesion, thyroid tissue, could not be accessed, the study looked at peripheral blood alone. The authors noted that the small sample size was a limitation that may lower accuracy. A larger number of public clonotypes was shared among persistent patients (approximately 3,000) than among newly diagnosed patients (roughly 980). Lower TCR Shannon entropy and fewer highly expanded clones were observed in persistent Graves' disease patients than in newly diagnosed patients, which suggested clonal expansion. Only the TCR beta chain was sequenced and analyzed.

Via the germline V gene, CDR1 is MDHEN and CDR2 SYDVKM. Taken from cysteine to phenylalanine, the CDR3 has 16 residues. Only the CDR3 DNA stays, 48 bases, in frame from base 1. The junction shows trimming of 5 bases on V and 1 base on J, plus 14 bases between the germline ends. Libraries came from multiplex PCR. Sequencing took place on an Illumina HiSeq 4000. To build TCR beta libraries, CDR3 regions were amplified by Arm-PCR using iRepertoire HTBI primers. Before sequencing, the PCR products went through gel purification. The authors' analysis ran thus. Gene usage analysis of CDR3 amino acid clonotypes used the approximately 62 TRBV and about 15 TRBJ segments found across samples. COPE and FqMerger were used to merge the filtered high-quality paired reads into contigs. BLAST was used to align contigs to IMGT TRBV, TRBD and TRBJ reference genes, with CDR3 defined following IMGT. Any clonotype with a frequency above 0.1% was classified as a highly expanded clone. Shannon entropy served as the measure of repertoire diversity, while the Gini coefficient captured V-J evenness. Clonotypes shared by more than one individual were considered public. The public reads were reprocessed in TCRdb via fastp at Q25 and MiXCR, keeping in-frame beta chains. Rows are unified per CDR3 protein, each entry keeping the most common DNA and genes. In this record, the V and J calls reflect TCRdb's handling and not the investigators' own analysis. This sample is represented by hundreds of thousands of distinct CDR3 sequences; 16% of them were singletons. Clones ranked in the top ten supply 25% to 30% of the sample.

Read against the paper, the sample's time point label means: newly diagnosed GD, antithyroid drugs for less than 3 months. RNA was extracted from PBMCs in TRIzol for both TCR sequencing and RNA sequencing. The diagnosis of Graves' disease followed American Thyroid Association guidelines. Recruitment of patients was carried out at an endocrinology department in Xi'an, China. Each patient gave approximately 10 milliliters of peripheral blood, collected in an EDTA anticoagulant tube. Ficoll Paque Plus density gradient separation was used to isolate PBMCs, and no further T cell sorting was done. RNA quality was checked with an Agilent 2100 Bioanalyzer and agarose gel, and concentration with a NanoDrop 2000. A further study also used this sample, focusing on T cells in Graves' hyperthyroidism and ophthalmopathy. According to the second study: Stable Graves' hyperthyroidism was defined as no progression to ophthalmopathy during 18 months of follow-up. Hyperthyroidism patients were aged 18 to 65 years and newly diagnosed, with disease duration of less than 2 months. Exclusion was applied to patients with uncontrolled infections, other autoimmune diseases, pregnancy or lactation. Diagnoses relied on clinical symptoms, serum thyroxine and TRAb, thyroid ultrasound and orbital computed tomography. The TCR CDR3 was subjected to a first round of RT-PCR using the HTBI primer set and the Qiagen OneStep RT-PCR kit. Most expanded thyroid clonotypes (frequency above 0.001) were also detected in blood, suggesting blood repertoires may reflect thyroid immune responses. Ophthalmopathy was separated from stable hyperthyroidism by a 13 V-J signature model, with just over 85% sensitivity and roughly 81% specificity obtained in cross-validation and 80%/75% obtained in testing. In validation, progression to ophthalmopathy was predicted by the model with 65% to 71% sensitivity and 72% to 80% specificity, a median of approximately 6.5 months before onset. To identify TCR V-J signatures that set the groups apart, the researchers used a discovery cohort of 100 patients, made up of around 40 with Graves' ophthalmopathy and approximately 57 with stable Graves' hyperthyroidism. Prospective prediction of ophthalmopathy was tested in an independent validation cohort consisting of roughly 19 hyperthyroidism patients and more than 15 patients who later progressed to ophthalmopathy. The 100 discovery patients were randomly split 7:3 into training and test sets. The study also compared thyroid tissue and blood T-cell repertoires from several Graves' hyperthyroidism patients. After blood sampling, hyperthyroidism patients were treated with methimazole at a starting dose of 30 mg daily, and ophthalmopathy patients were treated with high-dose intravenous methylprednisolone. The libraries were constructed in a second round of multiplex PCR and then size-selected and purified. Paired-end sequencing of the libraries was performed with 100 bp reads on an Illumina HiSeq2000. Raw data were processed with SOAPnuke, discarding reads with adapters, uncalled bases, mean Phred below 15, or no exact constant-primer or identifier match. High-quality paired reads were merged with COPE v1.2.5, and unique nucleotide sequences were defined as clonotypes. MiTCR v1.1 was used to align the clonotypes against IMGT TRBV, TRBD and TRBJ reference segments. The analysis was restricted to V-J combinations with a frequency above 0.0001, which together covered roughly 99% of the repertoires. A TCS score was defined as the ratio of F50 (clonal expansion) to E x V (chaos), with BLOSUM62-based TCRdist applied between CDR3 peptides within each V-J. Welch's t-statistics and random forest reduced fewer than 600 V-J features to some 14, which were used in a naive Bayes classifier (R e1071). Sample size was not statistically predetermined, and blinding of investigators to group allocation was not performed. TCR Vbeta CDR3 sequencing of 135 peripheral blood samples (over 40 ophthalmopathy, about 74 hyperthyroidism and approximately 17 progressor patients) is reported in the paper.

The chain employs TRBV28 and TRBJ2-2; the D gene is tentatively TRBD1 or TRBD2, each matching 5 bases. This sample comprised peripheral blood mononuclear cells (PBMCs), obtained at new diagnosis, from a patient treated with antithyroid drugs. This receptor was taken from a man aged 40-50 years with Graves disease. Donor details come from another sample of the same person, matched by shared clones. CDR3 protein: CASSPWDGVNTGELFF. DNA sequence: TGTGCCAGCAGTCCTTGGGACGGAGTGAACACCGGGGAGCTGTTTTTT.